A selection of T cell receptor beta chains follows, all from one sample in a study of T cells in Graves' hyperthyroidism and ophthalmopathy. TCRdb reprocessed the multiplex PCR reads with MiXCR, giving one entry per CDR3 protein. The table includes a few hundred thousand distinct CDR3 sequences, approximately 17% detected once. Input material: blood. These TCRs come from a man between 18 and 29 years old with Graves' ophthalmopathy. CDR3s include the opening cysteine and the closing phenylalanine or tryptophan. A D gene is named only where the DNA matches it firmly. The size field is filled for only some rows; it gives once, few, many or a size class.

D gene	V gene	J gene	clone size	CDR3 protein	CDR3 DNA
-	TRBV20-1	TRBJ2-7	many	CSARSATQQYF	TGCAGTGCTAGGAGTGCTACCCAGCAGTACTTC
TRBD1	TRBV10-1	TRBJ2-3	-	CASSDHRGTDTQYF	TGCGCCAGCAGTGACCACAGGGGGACAGATACGCAGTATTTT
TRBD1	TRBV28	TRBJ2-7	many	CASSSPGTGLNDEQYF	TGTGCCAGCAGTTCCCCCGGGACAGGGTTGAATGACGAGCAGTACTTC
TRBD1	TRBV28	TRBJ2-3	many	CASSWDRGRNTDTQYF	TGTGCCAGCAGTTGGGACAGGGGGCGAAACACAGATACGCAGTATTTT
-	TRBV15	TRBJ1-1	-	CATSRVLGTEAFF	TGTGCCACCAGCAGAGTTTTAGGGACTGAAGCTTTCTTT
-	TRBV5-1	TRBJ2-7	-	CASSLTPFEQYF	TGCGCCAGCAGCTTGACTCCCTTCGAGCAGTACTTC
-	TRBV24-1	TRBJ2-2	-	CATSDPDTNSRELFF	TGTGCCACCAGTGATCCCGACACCAACTCCCGGGAGCTGTTTTTT
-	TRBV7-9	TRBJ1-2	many	CASSSMAGPAADGYTF	TGTGCCAGCAGCTCCATGGCAGGGCCGGCGGCGGATGGCTACACCTTC
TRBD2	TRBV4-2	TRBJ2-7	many	CASSPAGTSEDEQYF	TGTGCCAGCAGTCCGGCCGGGACTAGCGAGGACGAGCAGTACTTC
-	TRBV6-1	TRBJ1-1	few	CAGMGVGGSTEAFF	TGTGCCGGCATGGGCGTGGGAGGGTCCACTGAAGCTTTCTTT
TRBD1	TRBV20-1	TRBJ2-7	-	CSASPPGQGYEQYF	TGCAGTGCTTCACCCCCGGGACAGGGCTACGAGCAGTACTTC
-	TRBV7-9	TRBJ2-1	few	CASSLLESYNEQFF	TGTGCCAGCAGCTTATTGGAATCCTACAATGAGCAGTTCTTC
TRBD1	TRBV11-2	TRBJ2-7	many	CASSLGHGTGNHWAYEQYF	TGTGCCAGCAGCTTGGGCCACGGGACAGGGAATCATTGGGCCTACGAGCAGTACTTC
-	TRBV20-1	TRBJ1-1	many	CSGRHPMNTEAFF	TGCAGTGGCCGACATCCGATGAACACTGAAGCTTTCTTT
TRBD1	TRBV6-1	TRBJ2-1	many	CASSRDRGHEQFF	TGTGCCAGCAGCCGAGACAGGGGACATGAGCAGTTCTTC
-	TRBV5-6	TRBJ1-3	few	CASSPKNVGSGNTIYF	TGTGCCAGCAGTCCTAAAAACGTGGGCTCTGGAAACACCATATATTTT